This passage covers 12 T cell receptor beta chains from one sample sequenced in a study of blood T cell repertoires in COVID-19. Assay: immunoSEQ multiplex PCR; the TCRdb copy retains only in-frame clones and omits some. The sample comprises 160,000 or so clones, more than 75% of which are singletons, and less than 2.5% rests with the top ten. Input material: peripheral blood. The receptors were gathered from a man between 18 and 29 years old with acute or convalescent COVID-19.

The chain couples TRBV24-1 to TRBJ1-5, with a weak D call TRBD1 (5 bases). This CDR3 spans 13 amino acids. V dropped 9 bases and J dropped 3 bases, with 11 bases sitting between them. Germline V gene sequence: CDR1 KGHDR, CDR2 SFDVKD. Here the CDR3 DNA reads TGTGCCACCGGAGGGGCGCTCAATCAGCCCCAGCATTTT. Its translation is CATGGALNQPQHF.

A few counts support this clone. The chain carries TRBV5-1 and TRBJ2-7, with 13 nucleotides matching TRBD2. V dropped 3 bases and J dropped 7; count of bases not matched to a gene: 10. This CDR3 contains 16 residues. Germline V gene lookup returns CDR1 SGHRS and CDR2 YFSETQ. In DNA form, the CDR3 reads TGCGCCAGCAGCTCCCCCCCGGGACTAGCGGGAAGGGAGCAGTACTTC. Its translation is CASSSPPGLAGREQYF. Looking up the rest from reference TRBV5-1 and TRBJ2-7 gives the full variable domain: KAGVTQTPRYLIKTRGQQVTLSCSPISGHRSVSWYQQTPGQGLQFLFEYFSETQRNKGNFPGRFSGRQFSNSRSEMNVSTLELGDSALYLCASSSPPGLAGREQYFGPGTRLTVT.

This clone has ten or more counts. This chain's CDR3 is CASIAQGGTYEQYF. DNA of the CDR3: TGTGCCAGCATAGCCCAGGGAGGTACCTACGAGCAGTACTTC. The V call is TRBV2, the J call TRBJ2-7; tentatively, D is TRBD2 (6 bases). Germline V gives CDR1 SNHLY, CDR2 FYNNEI. This CDR3 region has 14 residues. The ends were cut back, 7 bases at V and 2 bases at J, with 15 bases in the middle.

This chain uses TRBV5-4 with TRBJ1-1; D is unresolved. The germline V and J ends were trimmed by 0 bases and 2 bases, with 8 bases remaining between them. The CDR3 has 14 residues. CDR1 and CDR2 from the germline V gene are SGHNT and YYREEE (reference sequence). The CDR3 region has the DNA TGTGCCAGCAGCTTGGCCAGTTTCAACACTGAAGCTTTCTTT. Its protein product is CASSLASFNTEAFF.

This clone has only one observation. The rearrangement links TRBV19 to TRBJ1-5, with D unclear. Between the trimmed V and J ends, which lost 3 bases and 6 bases, there was a span of 15 bases. The CDR3 runs 15 residues. The germline CDR1 and CDR2 sequences are LNHDA and SQIVND (reference sequence). The CDR3 here is CASSMSGIKSQPQHF. In DNA form, the CDR3 reads TGTGCCAGTAGTATGTCCGGGATAAAAAGTCAGCCCCAGCATTTT.

The chain links TRBV6-5 to TRBJ1-5, with D possibly matching TRBD1 (5 bases). Germline loops: CDR1 MNHEY, CDR2 SVGAGI. This CDR3 contains 15 residues. Trimming left V 8 bases short and J 4 bases short, with 18 bases between. The CDR3 sequence is CASSTAGLLNQPQHF. In DNA form, the CDR3 reads TGTGCCAGCTCGACAGCCGGCCTGTTAAATCAGCCCCAGCATTTT.

The rearrangement uses TRBV5-1 and TRBJ2-3, with a tentative D call TRBD1 (6 bases). Trimming removed 2 bases at V and 2 bases at J, with 12 bases between. The CDR3 loop spans 15 amino acids. CDR1 is SGHRS and CDR2 is YFSETQ in the germline V gene. CDR3 bases: TGCGCCAGCAGCTTCCCACAGGGTATCACAGATACGCAGTATTTT. Translated, it gives CASSFPQGITDTQYF.

The CDR3 loop is CASSLAGAGDGNYGYTF. In DNA form, the CDR3 reads TGCGCCAGCAGCTTGGCCGGGGCGGGGGACGGGAACTATGGCTACACCTTC. The rearrangement joins TRBV5-1 to TRBJ1-2; a possible D gene is TRBD1 (5 bases). V lost 0 bases to trimming and J lost 2 bases, with 17 bases between them. The CDR3 runs to 17 residues. From germline, CDR1 is SGHRS and CDR2 YFSETQ. The whole variable domain, filled in from reference TRBV5-1 and TRBJ1-2, reads KAGVTQTPRYLIKTRGQQVTLSCSPISGHRSVSWYQQTPGQGLQFLFEYFSETQRNKGNFPGRFSGRQFSNSRSEMNVSTLELGDSALYLCASSLAGAGDGNYGYTFGSGTRLTVV.

The V call is TRBV5-6, the J call TRBJ1-4, with no clear D. Trimming took 2 bases from V and 3 from J, leaving 8 bases between them. Germline CDR1 SGHDT, CDR2 YYEEEE. There are 14 residues in the CDR3. Here the CDR3 DNA reads TGTGCCAGCAGCTTCAGGACTTCTAATGAAAAACTGTTTTTT. Translated, it gives CASSFRTSNEKLFF.

This clone has just one count. CDR3 sequence reads: CATSRDLDTGELFF. The CDR3 nucleotides are TGTGCCACCAGCAGAGATCTAGATACCGGGGAGCTGTTTTTT. The V and J genes are TRBV15 and TRBJ2-2; D gene unclear. This CDR3 region has 14 residues. The V end lost 0 bases, the J end lost 5 bases, and 7 bases lay between the germline ends. Germline assignment: CDR1 LNHNV and CDR2 YYDKDF (reference sequence).

This chain joins TRBV7-8 and TRBJ2-1; perhaps TRBD1 as D (6 bases). CDR1 is SGHVS and CDR2 is FQNEAQ in the germline V gene. The CDR3 covers 14 residues. Trimming stripped 3 bases from V and 4 bases from J, with 10 bases between. The CDR3 DNA reads as TGTGCCAGCAGCTTGATGGACAGATACAATGAGCAGTTCTTC. Translated, it gives CASSLMDRYNEQFF. Full variable domain (remainder filled in from reference TRBV7-8 and TRBJ2-1): GAGVSQSPRYKVAKRGQDVALRCDPISGHVSLFWYQQALGQGPEFLTYFQNEAQLDKSGLPSDRFFAERPEGSVSTLKIQRTQQEDSAVYLCASSLMDRYNEQFFGPGTRLTVL.

Regarding this clone: At the DNA level, this CDR3 is encoded by other sequences in the same sample as well. V usage is TRBV20-1 and J usage is TRBJ1-1; no firm D call. Germline CDR1 DFQATT, CDR2 SNEGSKA (reference sequence). CDR3 length: 11 residues. Trimming removed 7 bases from V and 3 bases from J, with 9 bases in between. The DNA of the CDR3 is TGCAGTGGACTGGGAGACACTGAAGCTTTCTTT. It specifies CSGLGDTEAFF.